This T cell receptor (beta chain) was identified during a study of CD8+ T cells in alopecia areata. As to treatment: oral pan-JAK inhibitor, 5-10 mg twice daily. Samples from alopecia areata patients were lesional scalp punch biopsies and peripheral blood. Isolated RNA was reverse transcribed into cDNA used as the sequencing template. Using immunoSEQ multiplex PCR, the repertoire was profiled, and TCRdb retains in-frame clones only, with some absent. The data hold about 190,000 clones, with around 66% observed a single time. V trimming: 10 bases; J trimming: 6 bases; junction bases outside the gene matches: 12. The CDR3 consists of 13 residues. The germline CDR1 and CDR2 sequences are ENHRY and SYGVKD. General study results and limits: Greater clonality was observed in lesional scalp samples, especially alopecia totalis/universalis, versus normal scalp.

In the case of this clone: Its target is not known.

This material consisted of CD4+ T cells sorted from blood, taken at week 4, from a patient treated with tofacitinib. V and J are TRBV10-3 and TRBJ2-7, with TRBD1 matching 7 bases. This clonotype was sampled from a human donor with alopecia areata. The CDR3 region has the DNA TGTGCCACCGCCGGGACAGACACGATCGAGCAGTACTTC. Its translation: CATAGTDTIEQYF.